A selection of T cell receptor beta chains follows, all from one sample in a study of blood T cell repertoires in COVID-19. Profiled with immunoSEQ multiplex PCR; TCRdb holds only in-frame clones, not every one. The sample records 360,000 or so clones, around 90% being singletons. The material sequenced was peripheral blood. These receptors were obtained from a man aged 18-30 years with active or convalescent COVID-19. Both conserved end residues are part of each CDR3. D genes are given only for firm matches. Only part of the rows carry a size: once, few, many, or a class if the clone is expanded.

v_call	clone_size	j_call	d_call	cdr3_nt	cdr3_aa
TRBV7-9	NA	TRBJ1-5	NA	TGTGCCAGCAGCTTTTTTCCCTCGGGGGGCGTTCAGCCCCAGCATTTT	CASSFFPSGGVQPQHF
TRBV7-2	once	TRBJ2-3	NA	TGTGCCAGCAGCTCTATTACAGGAAGCACAGATACGCAGTATTTT	CASSSITGSTDTQYF
TRBV2	NA	TRBJ2-3	NA	TGTGCCAGCCAGAGGACTACCAGTAGCACAGATACGCAGTATTTT	CASQRTTSSTDTQYF
TRBV7-2	NA	TRBJ1-1	NA	TGTGCCAGCAGCTTAATGTTCATGAACACTGAAGCTTTCTTT	CASSLMFMNTEAFF
TRBV19	NA	TRBJ2-7	TRBD2	TGTGCCAGTAGTTTTACTAGCGGGGGCGAGCAGTACTTC	CASSFTSGGEQYF
TRBV27	NA	TRBJ2-7	NA	TGTGCCAGCAGTTTGGTAGGTGCGGACTTGGTCGAGCAGTACTTC	CASSLVGADLVEQYF
TRBV2	NA	TRBJ2-3	TRBD2	TGTGCCAGCACCGAAGGCGGGGGAGATACGCAGTATTTT	CASTEGGGDTQYF
TRBV28	NA	TRBJ1-2	TRBD1	TGTGCCAGCATATCAGGGGGCTATGGCTACACCTTC	CASISGGYGYTF
TRBV5-8	NA	TRBJ2-4	NA	TGTGCCAGCAGCGGGGGACTCGGGACGGGTGGCAAAAACATTCAGTACTTC	CASSGGLGTGGKNIQYF
TRBV24-1	NA	TRBJ1-5	NA	TGTGCCACCAGTGATTCGAGACAGATGACGGAACAGCCCCAGCATTTT	CATSDSRQMTEQPQHF
TRBV19	NA	TRBJ1-6	TRBD1	TGTGCCAGTACCCCGACAGGGCCGAATTCACCCCTCCACTTT	CASTPTGPNSPLHF
TRBV4-2	NA	TRBJ2-4	NA	TGTGCCAGCAGCCAAGATGAGGGCAGATGGGTGTACTTC	CASSQDEGRWVYF
TRBV4-3	NA	TRBJ2-1	NA	TGCGCCAGCAGCCAAGGGCTACTTTCGGAGGCCTACAATGAGCAGTTCTTC	CASSQGLLSEAYNEQFF
TRBV24-1	NA	TRBJ2-2	TRBD2	TGTGCCACCAGTGATTTTTATGGCGGGGGGGTCCTCGGGGAGCTGTTTTTT	CATSDFYGGGVLGELFF
TRBV11-1	NA	TRBJ1-2	NA	TGTGCCAGCAGCCTCATCGGTAACTATGGCTACACCTTC	CASSLIGNYGYTF
TRBV6-5	NA	TRBJ1-6	NA	TGTGCCAGCAGGAGGGAGGAGGCCTATAATTCACCCCTCCACTTT	CASRREEAYNSPLHF
TRBV7-3	NA	TRBJ1-1	NA	TGTGCCAGCAGTTACGCCGCAGGGAACACTGAAGCTTTCTTT	CASSYAAGNTEAFF
TRBV6-6	NA	TRBJ2-5	NA	TGTGCCACCCAAAAAGACTGGCAAGAGACCCAGTACTTC	CATQKDWQETQYF
TRBV19	NA	TRBJ1-5	TRBD1	TGTGCCAGTAGTATATTGGGACAGGGATATCAGCCCCAGCATTTT	CASSILGQGYQPQHF